A single sample gave rise to the 2 T cell receptor beta chains below, sequenced in a study of chemoradiotherapy in HPV16-positive cancers. The data were produced by immunoSEQ multiplex PCR, yet TCRdb's version contains in-frame clones alone and is incomplete. The repertoire holds about 8,700 clones, approximately 79% seen once, with around 8.1% in the top ten. The biological material was taken from a patient who underwent chemoradiotherapy. The receptor set was obtained from a human donor with HPV-associated anogenital cancer.

The V and J genes are TRBV2 and TRBJ1-3, with unresolved D. V lost 2 bases and J lost 0, with 8 bases in between. CDR1 is SNHLY, CDR2 FYNNEI, per germline. The CDR3 sequence is 15 residues long. The CDR3 DNA is TGTGCCAGCAGTGAATCAGAAACCTCTGGAAACACCATATATTTT. Amino acid sequence: CASSESETSGNTIYF.

The V call is TRBV5-4, the J call TRBJ1-1, with 10 bases fitting TRBD1. With V trimmed by 4 bases and J by 4 bases, 4 bases remained unmatched. CDR1 is SGHNT and CDR2 is YYREEE in the germline V gene (reference sequence). There are 14 residues in the CDR3. The CDR3 region is CASSMTGGLTEAFF. The CDR3 DNA follows: TGTGCCAGCAGCATGACAGGGGGCCTCACTGAAGCTTTCTTT. Drawing the rest from reference TRBV5-4 and TRBJ1-1, the complete variable domain is ETGVTQSPTHLIKTRGQQVTLRCSSQSGHNTVSWYQQALGQGPQFIFQYYREEENGRGNFPPRFSGLQFPNYSSELNVNALELDDSALYLCASSMTGGLTEAFFGQGTRLTVV.